These T cell receptor beta chains were read from a single sample in a study of immune evolution from preneoplasia to lung adenocarcinoma. TCRdb's table, derived via immunoSEQ multiplex PCR, lists solely in-frame clones and lacks some. There are tens of thousands of clones in the sample; around 79% occur only once, and approximately 4.8% lies in the top ten. The sequencing input was FFPE invasive lung adenocarcinoma tissue. The origin of the receptors is a person aged 55 to 75 with lung adenocarcinoma. Both conserved end residues are part of each CDR3. A D gene is named only where the DNA matches it firmly. Part of the rows lack a size; the others show once, few, many or a class for expanded clones.

.	TRBD1	TRBJ2-7	TRBV28	TGTTCCAGCAAACCGGGACAGGATAGGTACGAGCAGTACTTC	CSSKPGQDRYEQYF
once	.	TRBJ1-5	TRBV28	TGTGCCAGCAGTTTAGGGTTATATCAGCCCCAGCATTTT	CASSLGLYQPQHF
.	.	TRBJ2-1	TRBV9	TGTGCCAGCAGCGTGGACCGGGGTCCCTACAATGAGCAGTTCTTC	CASSVDRGPYNEQFF
.	TRBD1	TRBJ2-7	TRBV5-1	TGCGCCAGCAGCTCGAGAGCAGGGGGAGACGAGCAGTACTTC	CASSSRAGGDEQYF
.	.	TRBJ1-3	TRBV30	TGTGCCTGGAGTGTGTACGGGGGTGACACCATATATTTT	CAWSVYGGDTIYF
.	.	TRBJ1-2	TRBV18	TGTGCCAGCTCACCATCGAGGGGGGATCGGAACTATGGCTACACCTTC	CASSPSRGDRNYGYTF
.	.	TRBJ1-1	TRBV27	TGTGCCAGCACTACCCTGGGGATGAACACTGAAGCTTTCTTT	CASTTLGMNTEAFF
.	TRBD2	TRBJ2-1	TRBV4-1	TGCGCCAGCAGCCAAGCTAGCGGGAACTACAATGAGCAGTTCTTC	CASSQASGNYNEQFF
few	.	TRBJ2-3	TRBV5-1	TGCGCCAGCAGCTTGGAGGGGAGTATGTTGACAGATACGCAGTATTTT	CASSLEGSMLTDTQYF
.	.	TRBJ2-5	TRBV2	TGTGCCAGCAGTTTTCCAATAGCCGAGACCCAGTACTTC	CASSFPIAETQYF
.	.	TRBJ2-1	TRBV5-1	TGCGCCAGCAGCCAGCCGAGCTCCTACAATGAGCAGTTCTTC	CASSQPSSYNEQFF
.	.	TRBJ2-7	TRBV10-2	TGCGCCAGCAGCCCAGGGGCGAGATGGGCCTACGAGCAGTACTTC	CASSPGARWAYEQYF
.	.	TRBJ2-7	TRBV6-6	TGTGCCAGCAGTTCGCGACAGGACGAGCAGTACTTC	CASSSRQDEQYF
.	TRBD1	TRBJ1-1	TRBV10-3	TGTGCCATCAGTGGGACAGGGATGAACACTGAAGCTTTCTTT	CAISGTGMNTEAFF
once	.	TRBJ2-1	TRBV4-1	TGCGCCAGCAGCCAAGATTTCTACAATGAGCAGTTCTTC	CASSQDFYNEQFF
.	TRBD2	TRBJ2-7	TRBV18	TGTGCCAGCTCACCTGGGACTAGCGGGAGGAGCTCCTACGAGCAGTACTTC	CASSPGTSGRSSYEQYF
.	.	TRBJ2-7	TRBV15	TGTGCCACCAGCAGAGGGGGGCCCGGCGGGTCCTACGAGCAGTACTTC	CATSRGGPGGSYEQYF
.	.	TRBJ2-5	TRBV7-2	TGTGCCAGCAGCCTCATGGGGAGCCAAGAGACCCAGTACTTC	CASSLMGSQETQYF
.	.	TRBJ1-1	TRBV6-1	TGTGCCAGCATCACGACGGCAGGGACTGAAGCTTTCTTT	CASITTAGTEAFF
.	.	TRBJ1-2	TRBV7-2	TGTGCCAGCAGTCAGGACCACCTCTATGGCTACACCTTC	CASSQDHLYGYTF
.	.	TRBJ2-7	TRBV19	TGTGCCAGTAGTAGCGGGATGAGGTACGAGCAGTACTTC	CASSSGMRYEQYF
few	.	TRBJ2-5	TRBV30	TGTGCCTGGAGTGGAATCTCTGAGGCCGTGACCCAGTACTTC	CAWSGISEAVTQYF
once	.	TRBJ2-7	TRBV19	TGTGCCAGTAGTATTGAAGGGCGGTACTTCTACGAGCAGTACTTC	CASSIEGRYFYEQYF
.	TRBD2	TRBJ2-7	TRBV5-1	TGCGCCAGCAGGGATGGACTAGCGGGAGCGAGGGAGCAGTACTTC	CASRDGLAGAREQYF